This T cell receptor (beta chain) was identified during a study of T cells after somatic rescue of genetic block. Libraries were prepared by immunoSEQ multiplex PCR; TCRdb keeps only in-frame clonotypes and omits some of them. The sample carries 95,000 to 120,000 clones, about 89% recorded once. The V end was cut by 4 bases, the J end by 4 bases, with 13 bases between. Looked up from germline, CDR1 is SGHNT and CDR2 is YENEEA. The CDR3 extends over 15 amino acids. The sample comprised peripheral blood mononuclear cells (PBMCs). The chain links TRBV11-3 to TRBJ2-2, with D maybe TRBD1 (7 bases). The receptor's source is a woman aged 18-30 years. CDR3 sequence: CASSSRGEVTGELFF. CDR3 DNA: TGTGCCAGCAGCTCCAGGGGGGAGGTCACCGGGGAGCTGTTTTTT.